In this sample, the clone carrying this TCR beta chain turned up a few times. Its antigen is undetermined. The data belong to a study of T cell responses to AZD1222 COVID-19 vaccine. Points from the study as a whole: Most donors were white British and more were female, and clonal diversity was possibly underestimated. After the peak T cell response, and only then, were repertoires sampled.

Only in-frame clones appear in the TCRdb table, and some are missing; sequencing was by immunoSEQ multiplex PCR. The sample includes 250,000 to 300,000 clones, roughly 93% of them seen just once. Analysis merged second doses at about 4 or about 12 weeks. V lost 4 bases and J 6 bases, leaving 17 bases between the germline ends. The CDR3 totals 16 residues. Per the germline V gene, CDR1 is SGHRS and CDR2 is YFSETQ. This sequence joins TRBV5-1 and TRBJ1-6, with a tentative D call TRBD1 (5 bases). The material was peripheral blood, obtained 28 days after the second AZD1222 dose. The sequence was obtained from an adult who received the AZD1222 COVID-19 vaccine. DNA of the CDR3: TGCGCCAGCAGCCTGGGGGAGGCGCGGAGTAATTCACCCCTCCACTTT. This translates into CASSLGEARSNSPLHF.